These T cell receptor beta chains were read from a single sample in a study of cytomegalovirus exposure and HLA in healthy donors. Profiled with immunoSEQ multiplex PCR; TCRdb holds only in-frame clones, not every one. The sample gives around 90,000 clones, more than 75% of which show up once; 10% to 13% is in the top ten. Sequencing input: PBMCs. These receptor sequences come from a human donor in good health. Each CDR3 is given with its conserved first and last residue. Each record gives: D gene, clone size, V gene, J gene, CDR3 protein, CDR3 DNA. D genes are given only for firm matches. A row's size may be missing; if present it is once, few, many or a size class.

>TRBD1|.|TRBV29-1|TRBJ1-3
CSVATPTGFSGNTIYF
TGCAGCGTAGCCACCCCGACAGGGTTCTCTGGAAACACCATATATTTT
>TRBD1|.|TRBV7-8|TRBJ1-4
CASSLARGQGGLFF
TGTGCCAGCAGCTTAGCGAGGGGACAGGGAGGACTGTTTTTT
>.|.|TRBV29-1|TRBJ1-5
CSVGDRGANQPQHF
TGCAGCGTTGGGGATAGGGGTGCCAATCAGCCCCAGCATTTT
>.|.|TRBV6-6|TRBJ1-2
CASTPSGRVSYGYTF
TGTGCCAGCACCCCATCCGGCAGGGTGAGCTATGGCTACACCTTC
>.|once|TRBV7-8|TRBJ1-2
CASSPRVISYGYTF
TGTGCCAGCAGCCCCAGGGTAATTAGCTATGGCTACACCTTC
>TRBD2|.|TRBV7-8|TRBJ2-3
CASSRLNGAGVGNTQYF
TGTGCCAGCAGCCGGCTCAACGGAGCGGGAGTAGGAAATACGCAGTATTTT
>.|.|TRBV11-2|TRBJ1-1
CASSRPVGVTEAFF
TGTGCCAGCAGCCGACCTGTGGGAGTAACTGAAGCTTTCTTT
>.|once|TRBV30|TRBJ2-5
CAWSGGASETQYF
TGTGCCTGGAGTGGTGGGGCTAGTGAGACCCAGTACTTC
>.|.|TRBV28|TRBJ2-7
CASSLGRGRVSYEQYF
TGTGCCAGCAGTCTAGGGCGGGGTCGGGTCTCCTACGAGCAGTACTTC
>.|.|TRBV7-2|TRBJ2-2
CASSPEQRTPELFF
TGTGCCAGCAGCCCCGAGCAGAGGACTCCGGAGCTGTTTTTT
>.|few|TRBV14|TRBJ1-1
CASSQDMRSTEAFF
TGTGCCAGCAGCCAAGATATGAGGAGCACTGAAGCTTTCTTT
>TRBD2|.|TRBV30|TRBJ2-7
CAWSVREREGRENEQYF
TGTGCCTGGAGTGTAAGGGAGCGGGAGGGCCGGGAGAACGAGCAGTATTTC
>TRBD1|.|TRBV5-4|TRBJ1-2
CASSPDRDPGYTF
TGTGCCAGCAGCCCCGACAGGGATCCTGGCTACACCTTC
>.|.|TRBV19|TRBJ1-5
CASSIEGAGQPQHF
TGTGCCAGTAGTATCGAAGGGGCCGGCCAGCCCCAGCATTTT
>.|once|TRBV4-3|TRBJ2-6
CASSHTTSSGANVLTF
TGCGCCAGCAGCCACACAACCAGCTCTGGGGCCAACGTCCTGACTTTC
>TRBD1|.|TRBV2|TRBJ2-5
CASSETGIRETQYF
TGTGCCAGCAGTGAGACAGGGATAAGGGAGACCCAGTACTTC
>.|.|TRBV7-2|TRBJ2-4
CASSSPVGGLAKNIQYF
TGTGCCAGCAGCTCCCCCGTGGGCGGACTAGCCAAAAACATTCAGTACTTC
>.|few|TRBV5-1|TRBJ1-2
CASRVANYGYTF
TGCGCCAGCAGGGTAGCTAACTATGGCTACACCTTC
>.|.|TRBV14|TRBJ2-2
CASSRTSPGELFF
TGTGCCAGCAGCCGAACTAGTCCCGGGGAGCTGTTTTTT
>.|once|TRBV19|TRBJ2-1
CASSPLGQGAYNEQFF
TGTGCCAGTAGCCCCCTGGGGCAGGGCGCCTACAATGAGCAGTTCTTC
>TRBD2|.|TRBV19|TRBJ2-7
CASRTGTIPASEQYF
TGTGCCAGTAGAACTGGGACTATCCCGGCGAGCGAGCAGTACTTC
>TRBD2|.|TRBV29-1|TRBJ2-1
CSVWTSGRNEQFF
TGCAGCGTTTGGACTAGCGGGAGGAATGAGCAGTTCTTC
>.|few|TRBV10-3|TRBJ2-5
CAISEGAGQQETQYF
TGTGCCATCAGTGAGGGGGCCGGACAGCAAGAGACCCAGTACTTC
>.|once|TRBV19|TRBJ1-5
CASSIGPSRSNQPQHF
TGTGCCAGTAGTATAGGCCCGAGTCGGAGCAATCAGCCCCAGCATTTT
>.|.|TRBV5-4|TRBJ2-7
CASSWTAGSSEQYF
TGTGCCAGCAGCTGGACAGCCGGATCGAGCGAGCAGTACTTC
>TRBD1|.|TRBV28|TRBJ1-2
CASSLGSGDRGPLGGYTF
TGTGCCAGCAGTTTAGGATCCGGAGACAGGGGGCCCCTTGGTGGCTACACCTTC
>.|.|TRBV4-3|TRBJ1-2
CASSPDPVYGYTF
TGCGCCAGCAGCCCAGACCCGGTCTATGGCTACACCTTC
>TRBD2|.|TRBV9|TRBJ2-3
CASGAWGLSTDTQYF
TGTGCCAGCGGCGCGTGGGGACTATCCACAGATACGCAGTATTTT
>TRBD1|.|TRBV29-1|TRBJ2-5
CSVGTGGAETQYF
TGCAGCGTGGGCACAGGGGGCGCGGAGACCCAGTACTTC
>.|.|TRBV18|TRBJ1-1
CASSPRGQNTEAFF
TGTGCCAGCTCACCCCGGGGACAGAACACTGAAGCTTTCTTT
>.|.|TRBV18|TRBJ2-7
CASSPLPRDNEQYF
TGTGCCAGCTCACCACTTCCCAGGGACAACGAGCAGTACTTC
>.|.|TRBV30|TRBJ1-6
CAWSRWEEGSPLHF
TGTGCCTGGAGTAGGTGGGAGGAGGGCTCACCCCTCCACTTT
>.|once|TRBV27|TRBJ1-1
CASSLRVTTEAFF
TGTGCCAGCAGTTTACGGGTTACCACTGAAGCTTTCTTT
>TRBD2|.|TRBV27|TRBJ2-2
CASSARTSGRWTGELFF
TGTGCCAGCAGTGCCAGGACTAGCGGGAGGTGGACCGGGGAGCTGTTTTTT
>TRBD2|.|TRBV7-8|TRBJ2-1
CASSLRGGSYNEQFF
TGTGCCAGCAGCTTACGGGGGGGGTCCTACAATGAGCAGTTCTTC
>TRBD1|.|TRBV28|TRBJ1-2
CASSPGDREYGYTF
TGTGCCAGCAGTCCAGGGGACAGGGAATATGGCTACACCTTC
>TRBD1|few|TRBV7-2|TRBJ1-6
CASSLSRGQGGFSPLHF
TGTGCCAGCAGCTTAAGCAGGGGGCAGGGGGGATTTTCACCCCTCCACTTT
>.|.|TRBV28|TRBJ1-2
CASSLLTGRGYTF
TGTGCCAGCAGTCTTCTTACAGGCCGTGGCTACACCTTC
>TRBD1|.|TRBV7-3|TRBJ1-6
CASSLKPLQGTNSPLHF
TGTGCCAGCAGCTTAAAGCCCCTACAGGGGACTAATTCACCCCTCCACTTT
>TRBD2|.|TRBV28|TRBJ2-3
CASRAGGPSTDTQYF
TGTGCCAGCAGGGCGGGAGGGCCTTCCACAGATACGCAGTATTTT
>TRBD2|.|TRBV28|TRBJ2-7
CASSWGLADSSYEQYF
TGTGCCAGCAGTTGGGGACTAGCCGATAGCTCCTACGAGCAGTACTTC
>.|.|TRBV5-1|TRBJ2-7
CASSDRQSYEQYF
TGCGCCAGCAGCGACCGACAATCCTACGAGCAGTACTTC
>.|.|TRBV28|TRBJ2-5
CASSLSPALQETQYF
TGTGCCAGCAGTTTAAGCCCTGCCCTACAAGAGACCCAGTACTTC
>TRBD2|.|TRBV4-2|TRBJ2-5
CASSRSSGGGETQYF
TGTGCCAGCAGCCGGTCGAGCGGGGGAGGGGAGACCCAGTACTTC